These 22 T cell receptor beta chains originate from one sample sequenced in a study of cytotoxic CD8 clonotypes in ibrutinib-treated CLL. Clones were read by immunoSEQ multiplex PCR, and TCRdb kept only the in-frame ones, dropping some. The sample shows roughly 42,000 clones, over 60% of them seen only once. The sequenced sample was PBMCs, obtained after 24 months of ibrutinib treatment. Source of these receptors: a human donor with chronic lymphocytic leukemia.

The chain is built from TRBV6-4 and TRBJ2-1; D gene unclear. The V end lost 5 bases, the J end lost 3 bases, and 11 bases lay between the germline ends. CDR1 and CDR2 (germline): MRHNA, SNTAGT. The CDR3 has 14 residues. Here the CDR3 reads CASSRESHYNEQFF. For the CDR3, the DNA is TGTGCCAGCAGTCGCGAGAGCCACTACAATGAGCAGTTCTTC.

The chain employs TRBV5-1 and TRBJ1-3, with D unclear. V shed 0 bases and J shed 0 bases, with 10 bases lying between them. Germline CDR1 is SGHRS and CDR2 is YFSETQ. This CDR3 region has 16 residues. The CDR3 reads CASSLEGRISGNTIYF. As DNA, the CDR3 is TGCGCCAGCAGCTTGGAAGGTCGGATCTCTGGAAACACCATATATTTT.

This clone was seen only once. The chain recombines TRBV7-2 with TRBJ2-4; a weak D match, TRBD2 (6 bases). The germline V gene has CDR1 SGHTA and CDR2 FQGNSA. CDR3 length: 18 residues. Trimming removed 0 bases from V and 0 bases from J, with 15 bases in between. The CDR3 reads CASSLAGASGLAKNIQYF. The CDR3 DNA reads as TGTGCCAGCAGCTTAGCTGGTGCCAGCGGGCTAGCCAAAAACATTCAGTACTTC.

The V and J genes are TRBV5-4 and TRBJ2-1; D remains unclear. The CDR3 covers 11 residues. Trimming took off 4 bases at V and 3 bases at J, with 2 bases between the two ends. Germline V gene data show CDR1 as SGHNT and CDR2 as YYREEE (reference sequence). For the CDR3, the DNA is TGTGCCAGCAGCAACTACAATGAGCAGTTCTTC. Translating gives CASSNYNEQFF.

This clone occurred a few times. The chain couples TRBV2 to TRBJ2-7; possible D gene TRBD2, 5 bases. Trimming took off 8 bases at V and 1 base at J, with 15 bases between the two ends. Germline values: CDR1 SNHLY, CDR2 FYNNEI. The CDR3 is made up of 14 amino acids. The CDR3 is CASRKEAPSYEQYF. In DNA, the CDR3 is TGTGCCAGCCGGAAGGAGGCTCCTTCCTACGAGCAGTACTTC.

The J gene is TRBJ2-3, the V gene TRBV5-1; perhaps TRBD2 as D (5 bases). The CDR3 extends over 13 amino acids. Trimming pared 3 bases from V and 11 bases from J, leaving 16 bases between. Per germline, CDR1 SGHRS and CDR2 YFSETQ. This chain's CDR3 is CASSSPSSGRQYF. CDR3 bases: TGCGCCAGCAGCTCGCCTAGCTCTGGGCGGCAGTATTTT.

The V call is TRBV6-4, the J call TRBJ1-2; tentative D call: TRBD1 (5 bases). The CDR3 loop spans 15 amino acids. CDR1 is MRHNA and CDR2 is SNTAGT in the germline V gene. V dropped 2 bases and J dropped 5 bases, with 15 bases sitting between them. DNA of the CDR3: TGTGCCAGCAGTGACGGACCTCGGGGGGGATATGGCTACACCTTC. Amino acid sequence: CASSDGPRGGYGYTF.

As DNA, the CDR3 is TGTGCCACCAGCAGAGAAGGTGCATGGAGCTCTGGGGCCAACGTCCTGACTTTC. It is translated as CATSREGAWSSGANVLTF. The V and J genes are TRBV15 and TRBJ2-6; no reliable D call. The CDR3 has 18 amino acids. Trimming cost V 0 bases and J 0 bases, with 12 bases left between them. Germline CDR1 is LNHNV and CDR2 is YYDKDF (reference sequence).

This clone was picked up a small number of times. The chain couples TRBV5-1 to TRBJ2-7; D ambiguous. The V gene lost 1 base and the J gene lost 0 bases, with 5 bases spanning the gap. Germline V gives CDR1 SGHRS, CDR2 YFSETQ. The CDR3 consists of 13 residues. Written as DNA, the CDR3 is TGCGCCAGCAGCTTGACTGGCTCCTACGAGCAGTACTTC. Its translation is CASSLTGSYEQYF.

This chain links TRBV7-3 with TRBJ2-1; D call uncertain. This CDR3 region has 14 residues. Per the germline V gene, CDR1 is SGHTA and CDR2 is FQGTGA. Trimming stripped 0 bases from V and 7 bases from J, with 10 bases between. The CDR3 DNA reads TGTGCCAGCAGCTTAACGATACTTGGGAATGAGCAGTTCTTC. It translates to CASSLTILGNEQFF.

The chain links TRBV6-1 to TRBJ2-1; TRBD2 aligns across 8 bases. Losses at the gene ends were 10 bases for V and 0 bases for J; bases not matched to a gene: 8. The CDR3 has 15 residues. Germline lookup yields CDR1 MNHNS and CDR2 SASEGT. The CDR3 spells CAISRSGASYNEQFF. In DNA, the CDR3 is TGTGCCATTTCACGTAGCGGGGCCTCCTACAATGAGCAGTTCTTC.

This clone was observed a handful of times. The V call is TRBV2, the J call TRBJ2-7, with D possibly TRBD2 on 5 matching bases. The CDR3 runs to 12 residues. Germline V gene sequence: CDR1 SNHLY, CDR2 FYNNEI. Trimming pared 11 bases from V and 2 bases from J, leaving 13 bases between. The CDR3, as DNA: TGTGCCCTCCGGGGTGGGACCTACGAGCAGTACTTC. This sequence encodes CALRGGTYEQYF. Full variable domain (remainder filled in from reference TRBV2 and TRBJ2-7): EPEVTQTPSHQVTQMGQEVILRCVPISNHLYFYWYRQILGQKVEFLVSFYNNEISEKSEIFDDQFSVERPDGSNFTLKIRSTKLEDSAMYFCALRGGTYEQYFGPGTRLTVT.

The rearrangement uses TRBV5-6 and TRBJ1-3; D is ambiguous. The CDR3 totals 14 residues. Trimming removed 3 bases at V and 0 bases at J, with 7 bases between. The V gene's germline CDR1 is SGHDT and CDR2 YYEEEE. The CDR3 nucleotides read TGTGCCAGCAGCTGGGGAGGCTCTGGAAACACCATATATTTT. The encoded protein is CASSWGGSGNTIYF.

The gene calls are TRBV2 and TRBJ1-1, with D unresolved. The CDR3 is 14 residues long. The V end lost 4 bases, the J end lost 5 bases, and 14 bases lay between the germline ends. Germline values: CDR1 SNHLY, CDR2 FYNNEI. The CDR3 DNA reads TGTGCCAGCAGTGTATCGGCGGGGTATACTGAAGCTTTCTTT. Translated: CASSVSAGYTEAFF.

This clone was picked up a small number of times. V gene TRBV19 combines with J gene TRBJ2-2; D is ambiguous. V lost 8 bases, J lost 6 bases, and 19 bases lay in between. The CDR3 consists of 15 residues. Germline V gene sequence: CDR1 LNHDA, CDR2 SQIVND (reference sequence). In DNA form, the CDR3 reads TGTGCCAGTCTGGGAAGCTCTCTAGTGGCCGGGGAGCTGTTTTTT. It specifies CASLGSSLVAGELFF.

This chain connects TRBV5-1 to TRBJ2-7; 8 bases fit TRBD2. CDR1 SGHRS and CDR2 YFSETQ come from the germline V gene. CDR3 length equals 16 residues. The junction had 10 bases not matched to a gene; V was cut back by 3 bases and J by 2 bases. In DNA, the CDR3 is TGCGCCAGCAGCTACGGAGGACGGGGGGGAACCTACGAGCAGTACTTC. Amino acid sequence: CASSYGGRGGTYEQYF.

The rearrangement uses TRBV2 and TRBJ1-6, with unresolved D. V lost 6 bases to trimming and J lost 3 bases, with 15 bases between them. There are 16 residues in the CDR3. Per the germline V gene, CDR1 is SNHLY and CDR2 is FYNNEI. This chain's CDR3 is CASRAGGKGYNSPLHF. The DNA of the CDR3 is TGTGCCAGCAGGGCTGGAGGGAAAGGCTATAATTCACCCCTCCACTTT.

This clone was seen only once. This CDR3 reads CASRAGTSTWGTDTQYF. CDR3 coding DNA: TGTGCCAGCAGGGCCGGGACTTCAACTTGGGGCACAGATACGCAGTATTTT. The rearrangement uses TRBV25-1 and TRBJ2-3, with D possibly TRBD2 on 6 matching bases. In germline, CDR1 is MGHDK, CDR2 SYGVNS. Trimming shortened V by 6 bases and J by 1 base, and 20 bases separated the two germline ends. This CDR3 has 17 residues.

The rearrangement links TRBV7-9 to TRBJ1-3; D is uncertain. Germline-derived CDR1 and CDR2 are SEHNR and FQNEAQ (reference sequence). The CDR3 is 17 residues long. V lost 2 bases to trimming and J lost 0 bases, with 14 bases between them. CDR3 in amino acids: CASSLKRPFSSGNTIYF. The CDR3 DNA reads TGTGCCAGCAGCTTAAAGCGTCCCTTCAGCTCTGGAAACACCATATATTTT.

This clone has a single count. The chain uses TRBV29-1 and TRBJ2-2; D possibly corresponds to TRBD2 (6 bases). V was clipped by 6 bases and J by 0 bases, with 11 bases between them. The germline V gene has CDR1 SQVTM and CDR2 ANQGSEA. CDR3 length equals 14 residues. CDR3 in amino acids: CSVVGGANTGELFF. For the CDR3, the DNA is TGCAGCGTAGTCGGGGGAGCGAACACCGGGGAGCTGTTTTTT.

V gene TRBV2 combines with J gene TRBJ2-1, with 9 bases fitting TRBD2. CDR1 is SNHLY, CDR2 FYNNEI, per germline. The CDR3 loop spans 12 amino acids. V trimming: 8 bases; J trimming: 7 bases; junction bases outside the gene matches: 3. The CDR3 DNA follows: TGTGCCAGCCTGGGACTAGCTAATGAGCAGTTCTTC. It is translated as CASLGLANEQFF.

The gene calls are TRBV10-2 and TRBJ1-1; 11 bases line up with TRBD1. The germline V gene has CDR1 WSHSY and CDR2 SAAADI. The CDR3 is 17 amino acids. V was pared by 5 bases and J by 1 base, with 9 bases of the junction left unmatched. The CDR3 region has the DNA TGCGCCAGCAGTCGGGACAGGGGGAATCCGGGGAACACTGAAGCTTTCTTT. Translated, it gives CASSRDRGNPGNTEAFF.